The present TCR beta chain was sequenced within a study of blood T cell repertoires in COVID-19. The CDR3 is 15 amino acids. Germline V gene sequence: CDR1 MDHEN, CDR2 SYDVKM. V shed 3 bases and J shed 3 bases, with 15 bases lying between them. Authors' methods: The authors estimated nucleated cell counts from reference gene primer amplification. TCRdb keeps only in-frame clones here, not all; method: immunoSEQ multiplex PCR. That table supplies the V and J calls and clone size; D and trimming were determined from the DNA. The sample yields 90,000 to 150,000 clones, 80% to 90% seen once. This sequence was found in a man in his 70s with active or convalescent COVID-19. The chain has TRBV28 and TRBJ2-7; no clear D gene. Sequenced: peripheral blood. CDR3 amino acids: CASSFLHGINYEQYF. DNA for the CDR3: TGTGCCAGCAGTTTCCTCCACGGTATAAACTACGAGCAGTACTTC.